The 22 T cell receptor beta chains below come from one sample, sequenced in a study of human versus mouse CDR3 diversity and MHC coevolution. Data came from immunoSEQ multiplex PCR; TCRdb stores just in-frame clones and leaves some out. The profile covers 55,000 to 65,000 clones, with about 93% appearing a single time and under 20% taken by the ten largest. The sequenced material came from naive CD4+ T cells from blood. The subset here: CD45RO-negative CD62L-positive naive CD4 T cells. The receptors originated from a person in their sixties or seventies in good health.

This clone was detected only a few times. The V gene is TRBV5-4, the J gene TRBJ1-3; maybe TRBD1 (5 bases). With 0 bases removed from V and 4 bases from J, the gap between germline ends came to 11 bases. Germline CDR1 SGHNT, CDR2 YYREEE (reference sequence). This CDR3 is 15 amino acids long. The CDR3 reads CASSLDTGKGNTIYF. In DNA form, the CDR3 reads TGTGCCAGCAGCTTGGATACAGGCAAAGGAAACACCATATATTTT.

In DNA form, the CDR3 reads TGTGCCAGCAGTTTTGGGGCAGCCTATGGCTACACCTTC. It is translated as CASSFGAAYGYTF. The chain joins TRBV27 to TRBJ1-2; D is perhaps TRBD1 (5 bases). In germline, CDR1 is MNHEY, CDR2 SMNVEV (reference sequence). Trimming pared 3 bases from V and 4 bases from J, leaving 9 bases between. The CDR3 runs to 13 residues.

This sequence joins TRBV5-1 and TRBJ1-6, with 7 bases aligning to TRBD1. CDR1 and CDR2 (germline): SGHRS, YFSETQ. After removal of 4 bases from V and 7 bases from J, the junction contained 14 bases not matched to a gene. The CDR3 runs to 17 residues. The chain's CDR3 is CASSSFGTGALNSPLHF. Here the CDR3 DNA reads TGCGCCAGCAGCAGCTTCGGTACAGGGGCGTTAAATTCACCCCTCCACTTT.

This clone was recorded once. This chain links TRBV14 with TRBJ1-4; D is undetermined. Germline CDR1 and CDR2: SGHDN and FVKESK. There are 15 residues in the CDR3. Trimming shortened V by 0 bases and J by 5 bases, and 10 bases separated the two germline ends. The CDR3 sequence: CASSQDFGSNEKLFF. CDR3 DNA: TGTGCCAGCAGCCAAGATTTCGGGTCAAATGAAAAACTGTTTTTT.

The J gene is TRBJ2-1, the V gene TRBV5-4; 8 bases are a match to TRBD2. Germline V gene lookup returns CDR1 SGHNT and CDR2 YYREEE (reference sequence). Unmatched junction bases numbered 4, after V lost 1 base and J lost 7 bases. The CDR3 length is 14 residues. The CDR3 bases are TGTGCCAGCAGCTTGACGGCTAGCGGGAATGAGCAGTTCTTC. Amino acid sequence: CASSLTASGNEQFF.

This clone was detected only once. V is TRBV27 and J is TRBJ2-1; 9 nucleotides agree with TRBD1. V was pared by 4 bases and J by 10 bases, with 11 bases of the junction left unmatched. Per the germline V gene, CDR1 is MNHEY and CDR2 is SMNVEV (reference sequence). This CDR3 has 15 amino acids. CDR3 DNA: TGTGCCAGCAGTTCGACCGGGACAGGGCTTTGGGAGCAGTTCTTC. Its protein product is CASSSTGTGLWEQFF.

This chain links TRBV25-1 with TRBJ1-6; D uncertain. The length of the CDR3 is 16 residues. Germline V gene data show CDR1 as MGHDK and CDR2 as SYGVNS. V shed 4 bases and J shed 7 bases, with 17 bases lying between them. This chain's CDR3 is CASSGPYPTGNSPLHF. CDR3 nucleotides: TGTGCCAGCAGTGGACCCTACCCAACCGGGAATTCACCCCTCCACTTT.

Here the CDR3 DNA reads TGTGCCACTCACCGGGGAGCGGGAGCCTACGAGCAGTACTTC. Its protein product is CATHRGAGAYEQYF. The V call is TRBV6-5, the J call TRBJ2-7; 8 bases agree with TRBD2. CDR3 length: 14 amino acids. Germline values: CDR1 MNHEY, CDR2 SVGAGI. The V and J ends lost 10 bases and 2 bases, in that order; junction bases with no gene match: 10.

This chain connects TRBV5-1 to TRBJ1-1; D call uncertain. The CDR3 loop spans 15 amino acids. CDR1 is SGHRS and CDR2 is YFSETQ in the germline V gene. Between the trimmed V and J ends, which lost 0 bases and 1 base, there was a span of 10 bases. CDR3 DNA sequence: TGCGCCAGCAGCTTGGTTCCAGTAGCGAACACTGAAGCTTTCTTT. Translation gives CASSLVPVANTEAFF.

The genes are TRBV29-1 and TRBJ1-3; no reliable D call. The CDR3 extends over 13 amino acids. Deletions cut 4 bases from V and 4 bases from J, with 11 bases between. CDR1 SQVTM and CDR2 ANQGSEA come from the germline V gene. The CDR3 sequence: CSVVQVAGNTIYF. The DNA of the CDR3 is TGCAGCGTTGTTCAGGTGGCGGGAAACACCATATATTTT.

The chain carries TRBV6-1 and TRBJ2-6; D not resolved. Germline V CDR1 and CDR2: MNHNS, SASEGT. The CDR3 is 16 residues long. V lost 2 bases and J lost 0, with 8 bases in between. This CDR3 is CASSESVRSGANVLTF. Written as DNA, the CDR3 is TGTGCCAGCAGTGAATCGGTCCGCTCTGGGGCCAACGTCCTGACTTTC.

The chain employs TRBV19 and TRBJ1-2, with TRBD1 matching over 7 bases. With V trimmed by 8 bases and J by 8 bases, 11 bases remained unmatched. The CDR3 length is 13 residues. Germline V lookup: CDR1 LNHDA, CDR2 SQIVND (reference sequence). The CDR3 sequence is CASRGGGIGGYTF. CDR3 coding DNA: TGTGCCAGTCGAGGGGGCGGGATCGGCGGCTACACCTTC. The full variable domain, its missing parts supplied by reference TRBV19 and TRBJ1-2, is DGGITQSPKYLFRKEGQNVTLSCEQNLNHDAMYWYRQDPGQGLRLIYYSQIVNDFQKGDIAEGYSVSREKKESFPLTVTSAQKNPTAFYLCASRGGGIGGYTFGSGTRLTVV.

V and J are TRBV19 and TRBJ1-5; maybe TRBD1 (6 bases). The CDR3 consists of 16 residues. V shed 0 bases and J shed 1 base, with 10 bases lying between them. From germline, CDR1 is LNHDA and CDR2 SQIVND (reference sequence). CDR3 residues: CASSIETGTSNQPQHF. CDR3 in DNA: TGTGCCAGTAGTATAGAGACAGGCACAAGCAATCAGCCCCAGCATTTT.

The V and J genes are TRBV5-1 and TRBJ2-3; D unclear. This CDR3 has 15 amino acids. Trimming removed 0 bases at V and 0 bases at J, with 8 bases between. CDR1 and CDR2 (germline): SGHRS, YFSETQ. CDR3 region: CASSLESTSTDTQYF. DNA for the CDR3: TGCGCCAGCAGCTTGGAGTCTACTAGCACAGATACGCAGTATTTT. The whole variable domain, remainder taken from reference TRBV5-1 and TRBJ2-3, is KAGVTQTPRYLIKTRGQQVTLSCSPISGHRSVSWYQQTPGQGLQFLFEYFSETQRNKGNFPGRFSGRQFSNSRSEMNVSTLELGDSALYLCASSLESTSTDTQYFGPGTRLTVL.

This clone was seen only once. The V and J genes are TRBV7-3 and TRBJ2-3; TRBD2 matches 11 bases. The CDR3 totals 16 residues. Trimming removed 2 bases from V and 5 bases from J; junction bases left unmatched: 6. In germline, CDR1 is SGHTA, CDR2 FQGTGA. The CDR3 DNA reads as TGTGCCAGCAGCTTAGCCACTAGCGGGAGTATAGATACGCAGTATTTT. It translates to CASSLATSGSIDTQYF.

CDR3 sequence: CASSHSQGNYGYTF. CDR3 bases: TGTGCCAGCAGCCACTCTCAGGGAAACTATGGCTACACCTTC. The V gene is TRBV14, the J gene TRBJ1-2; possible D gene TRBD1, 5 bases. Trimming removed 3 bases at V and 2 bases at J, with 10 bases between. This CDR3 is 14 amino acids long. The germline V gene encodes CDR1 SGHDN and CDR2 FVKESK. Supplemented by reference TRBV14 and TRBJ1-2, the full variable domain reads EAGVTQFPSHSVIEKGQTVTLRCDPISGHDNLYWYRRVMGKEIKFLLHFVKESKQDESGMPNNRFLAERTGGTYSTLKVQPAELEDSGVYFCASSHSQGNYGYTFGSGTRLTVV.

J is TRBJ2-3 and V is TRBV9; 12 positions match TRBD2. Germline loops: CDR1 SGDLS, CDR2 YYNGEE. The CDR3 length is 16 residues. The V gene end was trimmed by 4 bases and the J gene end by 2 bases; junction bases not matched to a gene: 5. Here the CDR3 DNA reads TGTGCCAGCAGCCCCACTAGCGGGAGGACCACAGATACGCAGTATTTT. Its translation: CASSPTSGRTTDTQYF.

About this clone itself: The final CDR3 position lacks the conserved phenylalanine or tryptophan, pointing to a likely read error. The chain uses TRBV18 and TRBJ2-6; 9 bases align to TRBD1. The J segment lost 4 bases and the V segment lost 5 bases, leaving 6 bases of the junction unmatched. Germline V gene data show CDR1 as KGHSH and CDR2 as LQKENI. CDR3 length: 16 residues. CDR3 loop: CASSGYRGQGANVLTS. CDR3 DNA: TGTGCCAGCTCAGGATACAGGGGGCAAGGGGCCAACGTCCTGACTTCC.

The chain uses TRBV5-1 and TRBJ1-1, with TRBD1 matching over 8 bases. Germline CDR1 and CDR2: SGHRS and YFSETQ. This CDR3 spans 16 amino acids. Trimming removed 2 bases from V and 3 bases from J; junction bases left unmatched: 9. The CDR3 loop reads CASSLADRGVDTEAFF. The CDR3 nucleotides read TGCGCCAGCAGCTTAGCAGACAGGGGTGTGGACACTGAAGCTTTCTTT.

The chain combines TRBV25-1 with TRBJ2-7; the match to TRBD2 covers 13 bases. With V trimmed by 2 bases and J by 5 bases, 3 bases remained unmatched. CDR3 length: 15 residues. From germline, CDR1 is MGHDK and CDR2 SYGVNS. In nucleotides, the CDR3 is TGTGCCAGCAGTGAAGGACTAGCGGGAGCCCACGAGCAGTACTTC. Its translation is CASSEGLAGAHEQYF.

The genes are TRBV7-8 and TRBJ1-1, with 7 bases that match TRBD1. The germline CDR1 and CDR2 sequences are SGHVS and FQNEAQ. V was pared by 5 bases and J by 5 bases, with 11 bases of the junction left unmatched. This CDR3 comprises 15 residues. The CDR3 loop reads CASSVTGVRETEAFF. The CDR3 coding sequence is TGTGCCAGCAGCGTCACAGGGGTTAGGGAGACTGAAGCTTTCTTT.

The J gene is TRBJ2-1, the V gene TRBV19; TRBD2 matches 10 bases. With 6 bases clipped from V and 4 bases from J, the junction kept 9 bases outside the gene matches. Germline CDR1 reads LNHDA; CDR2 reads SQIVND (reference sequence). CDR3 size: 16 residues. The CDR3 protein is CASRITSGTSYNEQFF. CDR3 sequence (DNA): TGTGCCAGTAGAATTACTAGCGGGACTTCGTACAATGAGCAGTTCTTC.